Given below is one TCR beta chain in context. Its specific antigen is unknown. No quality values exist for individual bases; no much larger clone is one base distant. The data were taken from a study of T cells after somatic rescue of genetic block (dated by TCRdb to about 2020). The study in broad terms: What the study looked at was long-term robustness, specifically in a T-cell system that came about through somatic rescue of a genetic block in T-cell development.

Library method: the immunoSEQ multiplex PCR assay. TCRdb stores this immuneACCESS table with in-frame sequences only. Part of the clones is absent; in the studies checked, under half of the shortfall reflects unresolved V genes, and no reason is known for the rest. Here the sample has 100,000 to 120,000 clones; 75% to 95% occur a single time. Jointly, the top ten make up approximately 1.3% of the sample. Via the germline V gene, CDR1 is SGHRS and CDR2 YFSETQ. V sheds 4 bases and J sheds 0 bases, leaving 16 bases between their ends. From the cysteine through the phenylalanine, the CDR3 covers 16 amino acids. Only the CDR3 DNA stays, 48 bases, in frame from base 1.

The V and J segments used are TRBV5-1 and TRBJ1-1; TRBD1 is possibly the D segment (5 matching bases). Source material: peripheral blood mononuclear cells (PBMCs). The receptor's source is a woman between 18 and 30 years old. The bases read TGCGCCAGCAGCAGCTTAGGGGTGCACATGAACACTGAAGCTTTCTTT. It translates to CASSSLGVHMNTEAFF.